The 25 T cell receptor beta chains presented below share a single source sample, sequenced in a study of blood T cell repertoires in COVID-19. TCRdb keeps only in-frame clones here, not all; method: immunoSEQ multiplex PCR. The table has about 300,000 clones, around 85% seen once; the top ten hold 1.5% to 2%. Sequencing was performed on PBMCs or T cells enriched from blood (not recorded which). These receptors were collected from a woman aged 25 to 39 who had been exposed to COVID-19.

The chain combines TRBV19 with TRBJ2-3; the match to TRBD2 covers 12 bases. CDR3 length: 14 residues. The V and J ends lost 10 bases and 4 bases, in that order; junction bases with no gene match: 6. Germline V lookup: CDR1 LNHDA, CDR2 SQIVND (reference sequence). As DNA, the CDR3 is TGTGCCACAACCCTAGCGGGAGGGTCAGATACGCAGTATTTT. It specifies CATTLAGGSDTQYF.

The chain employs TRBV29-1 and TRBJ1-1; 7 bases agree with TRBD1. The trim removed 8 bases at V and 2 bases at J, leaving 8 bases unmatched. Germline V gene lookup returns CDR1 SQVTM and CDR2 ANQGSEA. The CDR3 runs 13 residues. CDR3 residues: CSFHRGVNTEAFF. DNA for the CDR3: TGCAGCTTCCACAGGGGAGTAAACACTGAAGCTTTCTTT.

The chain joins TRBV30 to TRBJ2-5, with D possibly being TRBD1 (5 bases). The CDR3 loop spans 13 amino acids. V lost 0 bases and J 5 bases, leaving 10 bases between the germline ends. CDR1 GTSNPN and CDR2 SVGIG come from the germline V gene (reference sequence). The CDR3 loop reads CAWSVAGSETQYF. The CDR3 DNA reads TGTGCCTGGAGTGTAGCAGGGTCGGAGACCCAGTACTTC.

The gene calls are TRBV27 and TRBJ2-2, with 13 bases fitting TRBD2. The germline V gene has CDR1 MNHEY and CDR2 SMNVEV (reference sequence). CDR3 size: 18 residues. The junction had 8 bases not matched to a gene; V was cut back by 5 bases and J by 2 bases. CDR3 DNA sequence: TGTGCCAGCAGTCCCATACTAGCGGGAGGGATTAACACCGGGGAGCTGTTTTTT. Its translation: CASSPILAGGINTGELFF.

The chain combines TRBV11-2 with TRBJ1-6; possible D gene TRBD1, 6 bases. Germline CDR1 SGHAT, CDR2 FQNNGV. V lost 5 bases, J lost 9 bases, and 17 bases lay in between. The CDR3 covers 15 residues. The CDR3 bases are TGTGCCAGCAGCCGAATGAGGGGGGGGGCTTCACCCCTCCACTTT. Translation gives CASSRMRGGASPLHF.

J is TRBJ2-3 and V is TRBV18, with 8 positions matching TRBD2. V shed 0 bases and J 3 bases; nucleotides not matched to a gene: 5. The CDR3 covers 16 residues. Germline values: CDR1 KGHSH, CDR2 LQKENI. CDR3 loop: CASSPPNGRATDTQYF. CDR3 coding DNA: TGTGCCAGCTCACCACCAAACGGGAGGGCGACAGATACGCAGTATTTT.

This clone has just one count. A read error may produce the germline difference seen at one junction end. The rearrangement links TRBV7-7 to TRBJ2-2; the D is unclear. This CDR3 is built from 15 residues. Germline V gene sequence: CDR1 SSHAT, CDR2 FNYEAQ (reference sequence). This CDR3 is CASSLVVLRPRSLFF. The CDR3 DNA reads TGTGCTAGCAGCTTAGTCGTCTTGCGGCCGCGCTCGCTGTTTTTT.

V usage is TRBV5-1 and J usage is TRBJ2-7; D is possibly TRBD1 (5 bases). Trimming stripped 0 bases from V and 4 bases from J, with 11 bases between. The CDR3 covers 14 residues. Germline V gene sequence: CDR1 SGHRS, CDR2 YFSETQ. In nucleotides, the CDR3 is TGCGCCAGCAGCTTGGCCCCAGGGTCGTACGAGCAGTACTTC. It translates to CASSLAPGSYEQYF.

Here the CDR3 DNA reads TGTGCCTGGAGTGTCGGGAGCTGGACTGAAGCTTTCTTT. Its translation is CAWSVGSWTEAFF. This chain joins TRBV30 and TRBJ1-1; unclear D gene. Germline V gene lookup returns CDR1 GTSNPN and CDR2 SVGIG (reference sequence). This CDR3 is built from 13 residues. V gave up 0 bases and J gave up 5 bases, with 10 bases separating them.

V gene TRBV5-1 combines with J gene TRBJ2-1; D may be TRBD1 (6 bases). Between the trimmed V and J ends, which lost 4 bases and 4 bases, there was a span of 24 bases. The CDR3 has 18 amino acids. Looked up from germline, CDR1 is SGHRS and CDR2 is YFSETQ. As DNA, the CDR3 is TGCGCCAGCAGCCCCACGAAAAGTACAGGGTTCAGGTACAATGAGCAGTTCTTC. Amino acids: CASSPTKSTGFRYNEQFF. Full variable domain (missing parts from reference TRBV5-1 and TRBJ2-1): KAGVTQTPRYLIKTRGQQVTLSCSPISGHRSVSWYQQTPGQGLQFLFEYFSETQRNKGNFPGRFSGRQFSNSRSEMNVSTLELGDSALYLCASSPTKSTGFRYNEQFFGPGTRLTVL.

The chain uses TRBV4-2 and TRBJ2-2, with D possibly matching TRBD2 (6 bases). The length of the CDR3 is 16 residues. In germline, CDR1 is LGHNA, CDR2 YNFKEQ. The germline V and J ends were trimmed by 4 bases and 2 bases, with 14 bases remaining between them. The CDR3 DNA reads TGTGCCAGCAGCCCAGGACTAAACGTTAACACCGGGGAGCTGTTTTTT. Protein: CASSPGLNVNTGELFF.

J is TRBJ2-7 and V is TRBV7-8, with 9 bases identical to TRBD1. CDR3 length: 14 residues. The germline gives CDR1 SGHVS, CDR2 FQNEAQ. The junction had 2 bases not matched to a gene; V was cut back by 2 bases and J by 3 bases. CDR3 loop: CASSLTGGVYEQYF. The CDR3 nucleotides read TGTGCCAGCAGCTTAACAGGGGGCGTCTACGAGCAGTACTTC.

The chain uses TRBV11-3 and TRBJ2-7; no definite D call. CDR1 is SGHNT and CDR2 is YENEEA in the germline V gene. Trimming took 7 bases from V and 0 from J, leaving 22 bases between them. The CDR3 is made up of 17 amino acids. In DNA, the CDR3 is TGTGCCAGCACCCCCTCCTTTGCCGAGCAAATCTCCTACGAGCAGTACTTC. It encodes CASTPSFAEQISYEQYF.

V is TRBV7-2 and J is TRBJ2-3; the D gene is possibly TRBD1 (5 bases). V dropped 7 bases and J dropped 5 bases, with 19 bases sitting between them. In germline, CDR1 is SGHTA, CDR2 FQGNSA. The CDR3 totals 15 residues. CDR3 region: CASNRRADDRDTQYF. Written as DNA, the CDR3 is TGTGCCAGCAACCGCAGGGCTGATGATAGAGATACGCAGTATTTT.

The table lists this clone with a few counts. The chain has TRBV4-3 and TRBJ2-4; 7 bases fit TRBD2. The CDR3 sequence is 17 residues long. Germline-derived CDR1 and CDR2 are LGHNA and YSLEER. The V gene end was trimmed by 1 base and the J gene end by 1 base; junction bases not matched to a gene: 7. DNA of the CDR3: TGCGCCAGCAGCCAAGCCGGAGGAGCGGGGGCCAAAAACATTCAGTACTTC. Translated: CASSQAGGAGAKNIQYF.

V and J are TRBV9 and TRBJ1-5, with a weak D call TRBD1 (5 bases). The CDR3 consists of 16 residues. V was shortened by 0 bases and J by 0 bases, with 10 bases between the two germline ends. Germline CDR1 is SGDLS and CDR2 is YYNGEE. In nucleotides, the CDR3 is TGTGCCAGCAGCGTAGGGGGGGATCTTAGCAATCAGCCCCAGCATTTT. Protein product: CASSVGGDLSNQPQHF. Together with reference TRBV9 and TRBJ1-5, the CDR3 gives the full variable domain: DSGVTQTPKHLITATGQRVTLRCSPRSGDLSVYWYQQSLDQGLQFLIQYYNGEERAKGNILERFSAQQFPDLHSELNLSSLELGDSALYFCASSVGGDLSNQPQHFGDGTRLSIL.

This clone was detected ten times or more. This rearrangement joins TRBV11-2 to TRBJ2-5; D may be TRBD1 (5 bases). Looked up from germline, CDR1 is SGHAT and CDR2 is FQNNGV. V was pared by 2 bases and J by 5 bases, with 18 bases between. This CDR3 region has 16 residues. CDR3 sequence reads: CASSLRTGTSKETQYF. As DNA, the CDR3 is TGTGCCAGCAGCTTACGCACAGGTACCTCCAAGGAGACCCAGTACTTC.

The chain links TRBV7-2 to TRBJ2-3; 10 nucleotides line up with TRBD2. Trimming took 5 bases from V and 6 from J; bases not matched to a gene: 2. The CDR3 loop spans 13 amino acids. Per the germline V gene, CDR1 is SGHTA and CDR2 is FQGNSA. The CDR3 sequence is CASSVTSGDTQYF. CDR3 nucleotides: TGTGCCAGCAGCGTGACTAGCGGGGATACGCAGTATTTT.

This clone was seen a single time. CDR3 DNA sequence: TGTGCCAGCAGTAACAGGGGCGCCTACGAGCAGTACTTC. Its translation: CASSNRGAYEQYF. This sequence joins TRBV6-5 and TRBJ2-7; 7 positions match TRBD1. Looked up from germline, CDR1 is MNHEY and CDR2 is SVGAGI. Trimming at V came to 5 bases and at J to 2 bases, leaving 3 bases not matched to a gene. The CDR3 spans 13 residues.

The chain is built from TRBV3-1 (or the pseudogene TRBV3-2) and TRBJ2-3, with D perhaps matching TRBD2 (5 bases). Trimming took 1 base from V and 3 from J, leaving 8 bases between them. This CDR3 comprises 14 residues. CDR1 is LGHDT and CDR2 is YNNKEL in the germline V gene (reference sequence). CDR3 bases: TGTGCCAGCAGCCAAGGCGGGTATACAGATACGCAGTATTTT. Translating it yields CASSQGGYTDTQYF.

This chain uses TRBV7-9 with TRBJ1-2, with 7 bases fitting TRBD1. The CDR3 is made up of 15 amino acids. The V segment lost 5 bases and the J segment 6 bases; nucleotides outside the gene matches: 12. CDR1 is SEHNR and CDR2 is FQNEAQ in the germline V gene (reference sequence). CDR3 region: CASSPGTAKGDGYTF. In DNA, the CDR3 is TGTGCCAGCAGCCCCGGGACAGCGAAAGGAGATGGCTACACCTTC.

DNA for the CDR3: TGTGCCAGCAGCCGGGACTACCGCCCCCTCCACTTT. Protein sequence: CASSRDYRPLHF. V usage is TRBV3-1 (or the pseudogene TRBV3-2) and J usage is TRBJ1-6; D might be TRBD1 (5 bases). The CDR3 has 12 residues. Germline values: CDR1 LGHDT, CDR2 YNNKEL (reference sequence). The V and J ends lost 4 bases and 13 bases respectively, with 11 bases between them.

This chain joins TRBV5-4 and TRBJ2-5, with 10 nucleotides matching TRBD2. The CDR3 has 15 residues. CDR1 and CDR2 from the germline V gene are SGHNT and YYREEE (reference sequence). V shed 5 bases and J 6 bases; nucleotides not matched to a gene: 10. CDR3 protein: CASSPPGAGGKTQYF. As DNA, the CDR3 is TGTGCCAGCAGTCCCCCCGGAGCGGGGGGGAAGACCCAGTACTTC.

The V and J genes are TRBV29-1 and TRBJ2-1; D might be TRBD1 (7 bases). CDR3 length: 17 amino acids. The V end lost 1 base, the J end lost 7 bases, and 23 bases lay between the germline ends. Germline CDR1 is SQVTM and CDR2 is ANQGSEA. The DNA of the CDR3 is TGCAGCGTTGAAGGCGGGATAAAGGGGGCCCGAAGGAATGAGCAGTTCTTC. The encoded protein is CSVEGGIKGARRNEQFF.

The CDR3 DNA sequence: TGTGCCAGCAGGTACGGAACGGGAGGGCACGGGGAGCAGTACTTC. It is translated as CASRYGTGGHGEQYF. The chain combines TRBV27 with TRBJ2-7, with 8 bases lining up with TRBD2. After removal of 6 bases from V and 7 bases from J, the junction contained 14 bases not matched to a gene. The CDR3 loop spans 15 amino acids. CDR1 is MNHEY, CDR2 SMNVEV, per germline (reference sequence).